Listed below are T cell receptor beta chains from one sample, sequenced in a study of T cell responses to AZD1222 COVID-19 vaccine. Here immunoSEQ multiplex PCR was the method, and the copy in TCRdb shows in-frame clones only, minus some. The sample lists some 150,000 clones; around 92% were seen once. Sequenced material: peripheral blood, taken 28 days after the second AZD1222 dose. All receptors come from an adult who received the AZD1222 COVID-19 vaccine. Each CDR3 is given without its conserved first and last residue. The D gene is left open where the match is weak.

D gene: -
J gene: TRBJ2-6
V gene: TRBV7-2
CDR3 protein: ASSFFPLSGANVLT

D gene: -
J gene: TRBJ2-5
V gene: TRBV7-2
CDR3 protein: ASSSNSGKETQY

D gene: TRBD1
J gene: TRBJ1-2
V gene: TRBV28
CDR3 protein: ASISGTGGFGYT

D gene: -
J gene: TRBJ1-1
V gene: TRBV5-1
CDR3 protein: ASSSNAVTEAF

D gene: -
J gene: TRBJ2-2
V gene: TRBV6-5
CDR3 protein: ASSYSKGGELF

D gene: -
J gene: TRBJ2-1
V gene: TRBV9
CDR3 protein: ASSVLQWDEQF

D gene: -
J gene: TRBJ1-1
V gene: TRBV5-1
CDR3 protein: ASSLANPRGEAF

D gene: TRBD2
J gene: TRBJ2-1
V gene: TRBV5-8
CDR3 protein: ASSLGAGRGNNEQF

D gene: -
J gene: TRBJ2-5
V gene: TRBV11-3
CDR3 protein: ASSFKGGQTQY

D gene: -
J gene: TRBJ1-1
V gene: TRBV4-1
CDR3 protein: ASSQGWDNTEAF

D gene: TRBD1
J gene: TRBJ2-7
V gene: TRBV3-1/TRBV3-2
CDR3 protein: ASSQGQGQY

D gene: TRBD1
J gene: TRBJ2-3
V gene: TRBV5-4
CDR3 protein: ASSLGTGRTDTQY

D gene: -
J gene: TRBJ1-2
V gene: TRBV19
CDR3 protein: ASSPSLAYLANYGYT

D gene: -
J gene: TRBJ2-7
V gene: TRBV29-1
CDR3 protein: SLHPGSSYEQY

D gene: -
J gene: TRBJ1-5
V gene: TRBV24-1
CDR3 protein: ATSDLVQDVGQPQH